These 23 T cell receptor beta chains originate from one sample sequenced in a study of blood T cells in healthy people across ages. A second PCR of 7 to 11 cycles used a sample-barcoded 5' primer and a J-beta primer mix. TCRdb fed the 5' RACE reads into MiXCR, producing one record per CDR3 protein. The sample carries more than 550,000 distinct CDR3 sequences, over 20% recorded once. The sample comprised blood. All receptors derive from a man aged 65 to 85 in good health.

V and J are TRBV9 and TRBJ2-1, with 7 bases fitting TRBD2. V lost 3 bases and J lost 2; bases outside the gene matches: 5. The CDR3 sequence is 15 residues long. The germline V gene encodes CDR1 SGDLS and CDR2 YYNGEE. The DNA for the CDR3 is TGTGCCAGCAGCGGATCTAGCGGAGCCTACAATGAGCAGTTCTTC. Its translation is CASSGSSGAYNEQFF.

The chain carries TRBV10-3 and TRBJ2-3, with 8 bases identical to TRBD1. Germline V CDR1 and CDR2: ENHRY, SYGVKD. Trimming at V came to 2 bases and at J to 6 bases, leaving 7 bases not matched to a gene. The length of the CDR3 is 15 residues. The DNA for the CDR3 is TGTGCCATCAGTGAGGGAGGGACAGGCCCCGATACGCAGTATTTT. Translating gives CAISEGGTGPDTQYF.

This sequence joins TRBV7-9 and TRBJ2-7, with D possibly matching TRBD2 (5 bases). Germline CDR1 SEHNR, CDR2 FQNEAQ (reference sequence). Trimming removed 4 bases from V and 3 bases from J, with 7 bases in between. This CDR3 comprises 12 residues. The CDR3: CASSSGDYEQYF. In nucleotides, the CDR3 is TGTGCCAGCAGCTCCGGGGACTACGAGCAGTACTTC.

This clonotype was found many times. CDR3: CASSSTGGTDTQYF. Written as DNA, the CDR3 is TGTGCCAGCAGTTCAACGGGGGGAACAGATACGCAGTATTTT. V gene TRBV12-3 or TRBV12-4 combines with J gene TRBJ2-3, with 7 bases matching TRBD2. The CDR3 covers 14 residues. V was clipped by 4 bases and J by 3 bases; unmatched bases: 4.

The rearrangement links TRBV7-2 to TRBJ2-5; weak D call: TRBD1 (5 bases). Germline lookup yields CDR1 SGHTA and CDR2 FQGNSA. The CDR3 length is 14 residues. Trimming pared 1 base from V and 4 bases from J, leaving 10 bases between. CDR3 in amino acids: CASSLGVGRETQYF. The DNA of the CDR3 is TGTGCCAGCAGCTTAGGTGTGGGGCGAGAGACCCAGTACTTC.

This clonotype was seen only a few times. The chain couples TRBV7-8 to TRBJ2-1; D remains ambiguous. The CDR3 spans 12 residues. Trimming took 5 bases from V and 12 from J, leaving 14 bases between them. CDR1 SGHVS and CDR2 FQNEAQ come from the germline V gene. The CDR3 nucleotides are TGTGCCAGCAGCCAAGTAGAGAGGATGCAGTTCTTC. Translated: CASSQVERMQFF.

This clonotype has just a few counts. The rearrangement uses TRBV5-1 and TRBJ2-3; 7 bases agree with TRBD1. The length of the CDR3 is 15 residues. Per the germline V gene, CDR1 is SGHRS and CDR2 is YFSETQ. The trim removed 3 bases at V and 7 bases at J, leaving 11 bases unmatched. CDR3: CASSWPGAGGNTQYF. The CDR3, as DNA: TGCGCCAGCAGCTGGCCCGGGGCAGGGGGAAATACGCAGTATTTT. Full variable domain (missing parts from reference TRBV5-1 and TRBJ2-3): KAGVTQTPRYLIKTRGQQVTLSCSPISGHRSVSWYQQTPGQGLQFLFEYFSETQRNKGNFPGRFSGRQFSNSRSEMNVSTLELGDSALYLCASSWPGAGGNTQYFGPGTRLTVL.

The chain combines TRBV7-6 with TRBJ2-1; maybe TRBD2 (6 bases). There are 18 residues in the CDR3. Germline lookup yields CDR1 SGHVS and CDR2 FNYEAQ. The V gene lost 1 base and the J gene lost 6 bases, with 22 bases spanning the gap. CDR3 sequence reads: CASSLVASEPAPGNEQFF. The CDR3 DNA is TGTGCCAGCAGCTTAGTCGCTAGCGAACCAGCGCCGGGCAATGAGCAGTTCTTC. The full variable domain, with the rest looked up from reference TRBV7-6 and TRBJ2-1, is GAGVSQSPRYKVTKRGQDVALRCDPISGHVSLYWYRQALGQGPEFLTYFNYEAQQDKSGLPNDRFSAERPEGSISTLTIQRTEQRDSAMYRCASSLVASEPAPGNEQFFGPGTRLTVL.

The table lists this clonotype with a few counts. The V and J genes are TRBV14 and TRBJ2-5; D uncertain. The CDR3 sequence is 13 residues long. Germline V lookup: CDR1 SGHDN, CDR2 FVKESK. The V end lost 4 bases, the J end lost 5 bases, and 11 bases lay between the germline ends. The CDR3 coding sequence is TGTGCCAGCAGCCGAGACCCTAGGGAGACCCAGTACTTC. Translation gives CASSRDPRETQYF.

The V call is TRBV5-1, the J call TRBJ1-5; 8 bases agree with TRBD1. The germline CDR1 and CDR2 sequences are SGHRS and YFSETQ. Unmatched junction bases numbered 9, after V lost 5 bases and J lost 8 bases. The CDR3 runs to 14 residues. CDR3 region: CASRPGQAKEPQHF. CDR3 bases: TGCGCCAGCAGACCGGGACAGGCGAAGGAGCCCCAGCATTTT.

This clonotype was observed a few times. The genes are TRBV19 and TRBJ2-5; D may be TRBD2 (6 bases). V lost 6 bases to trimming and J lost 7 bases, with 15 bases between them. The CDR3 length is 13 residues. Germline V gene sequence: CDR1 LNHDA, CDR2 SQIVND (reference sequence). The CDR3 loop reads CASSPEGQGTQYF. The CDR3 DNA follows: TGTGCCAGTAGCCCGGAGGGTCAGGGGACCCAGTACTTC.

The chain is built from TRBV29-1 and TRBJ1-2; no clear D gene. CDR1 is SQVTM and CDR2 is ANQGSEA in the germline V gene. This CDR3 contains 10 residues. V gave up 3 bases and J gave up 6 bases, with 5 bases separating them. The CDR3 sequence: CSVDENGYTF. For the CDR3, the DNA is TGCAGCGTTGACGAGAATGGCTACACCTTC. Full variable domain (remainder filled in from reference TRBV29-1 and TRBJ1-2): SAVISQKPSRDICQRGTSLTIQCQVDSQVTMMFWYRQQPGQSLTLIATANQGSEATYESGFVIDKFPISRPNLTFSTLTVSNMSPEDSSIYLCSVDENGYTFGSGTRLTVV.

This clonotype has ten or more counts. The chain employs TRBV15 and TRBJ1-4, with 7 bases that match TRBD1. V dropped 5 bases and J dropped 5; count of bases not matched to a gene: 2. Germline values: CDR1 LNHNV, CDR2 YYDKDF (reference sequence). This CDR3 has 13 residues. The CDR3 is CATSGTVNEKLFF. The CDR3 DNA follows: TGTGCCACCAGCGGGACAGTAAATGAAAAACTGTTTTTT.

The J gene is TRBJ1-5, the V gene TRBV20-1; D call uncertain. V lost 2 bases, J lost 4 bases, and 15 bases lay in between. The CDR3 extends over 15 amino acids. Germline CDR1 reads DFQATT; CDR2 reads SNEGSKA (reference sequence). In nucleotides, the CDR3 is TGCAGTGCTAGAATGACGGCCGTCGGTAATCAGCCCCAGCATTTT. It yields the protein CSARMTAVGNQPQHF.

This clonotype was detected only a few times. V and J are TRBV5-5 and TRBJ1-4; D is unclear. Germline V gives CDR1 SGHKS, CDR2 YYEKEE (reference sequence). The CDR3 is 12 residues long. V shed 3 bases and J shed 5 bases, with 5 bases lying between them. The CDR3 coding sequence is TGTGCCAGCAGCTGGCAGAATGAAAAACTGTTTTTT. Its translation: CASSWQNEKLFF.

V gene TRBV6-5 combines with J gene TRBJ1-1; D gene uncertain. The CDR3 has 14 amino acids. V was shortened by 6 bases and J by 4 bases, with 15 bases between the two germline ends. The germline V gene encodes CDR1 MNHEY and CDR2 SVGAGI. CDR3 sequence reads: CASSPPGQRTEAFF. The CDR3 DNA reads as TGTGCCAGCAGCCCCCCCGGGCAGCGCACTGAAGCTTTCTTT.

This clonotype was found once. The chain links TRBV5-1 to TRBJ2-7; 11 bases line up with TRBD1. CDR1 SGHRS and CDR2 YFSETQ come from the germline V gene. This CDR3 is 15 amino acids long. V was clipped by 3 bases and J by 4 bases; unmatched bases: 6. The CDR3 loop reads CASSSRTGGAYEQYF. As DNA, the CDR3 is TGCGCCAGCAGCTCTAGGACAGGGGGCGCATACGAGCAGTACTTC. Variable domain in full (rest from reference TRBV5-1 and TRBJ2-7): KAGVTQTPRYLIKTRGQQVTLSCSPISGHRSVSWYQQTPGQGLQFLFEYFSETQRNKGNFPGRFSGRQFSNSRSEMNVSTLELGDSALYLCASSSRTGGAYEQYFGPGTRLTVT.

The V call is TRBV3-1, the J call TRBJ1-1; possibly TRBD1 for D (6 bases). Per germline, CDR1 LGHDT and CDR2 YNNKEL (reference sequence). The CDR3 loop spans 15 amino acids. Trimming pared 3 bases from V and 2 bases from J, leaving 13 bases between. CDR3 DNA: TGTGCCAGCAGCCATCACGGACAGCGAAACACTGAAGCTTTCTTT. It codes for CASSHHGQRNTEAFF.

This sequence joins TRBV7-2 and TRBJ2-7; 9 bases match TRBD2. Germline assignment: CDR1 SGHTA and CDR2 FQGNSA. The CDR3 extends over 14 amino acids. The V and J ends lost 8 bases and 6 bases, in that order; junction bases with no gene match: 11. The CDR3 DNA follows: TGTGCCAGCGCATTGGCTAGCGGGACCTCCGAGCAGTACGTC. Residues: CASALASGTSEQYV.

The chain links TRBV6-2 or TRBV6-3 to TRBJ2-2; the D gene is possibly TRBD1 (6 bases). This CDR3 comprises 14 residues. In germline, CDR1 is MNHEY, CDR2 SVGEGT. V dropped 7 bases and J dropped 6 bases, with 15 bases sitting between them. DNA for the CDR3: TGTGCCAGCACCCGGACAGTGTTCTCCGGGGAGCTGTTTTTT. Amino acid sequence: CASTRTVFSGELFF.

The chain uses TRBV6-2 or TRBV6-3 and TRBJ2-7; 8 positions agree with TRBD2. CDR1 is MNHEY, CDR2 SVGEGT, per germline. V lost 6 bases and J lost 0; bases outside the gene matches: 13. The CDR3 has 17 residues. In nucleotides, the CDR3 is TGTGCCAGCAGACGCAAAGCAAGCGGGGGCAACTCCTACGAGCAGTACTTC. As protein: CASRRKASGGNSYEQYF.

The J gene is TRBJ2-1, the V gene TRBV5-6; unclear D gene. V was trimmed by 4 bases and J by 6 bases, leaving 8 bases between them. Germline V CDR1 and CDR2: SGHDT, YYEEEE. The CDR3 length is 12 residues. CDR3 coding DNA: TGTGCCAGCAGCCACCTCTCCAATGAGCAGTTCTTC. As protein: CASSHLSNEQFF.

This chain connects TRBV3-1 to TRBJ2-7; 8 bases are shared with TRBD2. V gave up 0 bases and J gave up 4 bases; unmatched junction bases: 2. The CDR3 sequence is 14 residues long. From germline, CDR1 is LGHDT and CDR2 YNNKEL (reference sequence). CDR3 in amino acids: CASSQDGGGYEQYF. For the CDR3, the DNA is TGTGCCAGCAGCCAAGACGGGGGGGGGTACGAGCAGTACTTC.